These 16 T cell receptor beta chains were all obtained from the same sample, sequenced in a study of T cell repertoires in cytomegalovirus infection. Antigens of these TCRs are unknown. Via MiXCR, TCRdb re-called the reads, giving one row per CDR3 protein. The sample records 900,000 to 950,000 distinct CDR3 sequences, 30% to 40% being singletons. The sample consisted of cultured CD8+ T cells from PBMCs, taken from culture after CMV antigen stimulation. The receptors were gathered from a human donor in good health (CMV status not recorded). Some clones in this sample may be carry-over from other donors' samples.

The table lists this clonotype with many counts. CDR3 nucleotide sequence: TGTGCCAGCAGTTTCCGCCTGAACTCCTACGAGCAGTACGTC. Translated, it gives CASSFRLNSYEQYV. This chain links TRBV6-1 with TRBJ2-7; no reliable D call. The CDR3 extends over 14 amino acids. Germline V lookup: CDR1 MNHNS, CDR2 SASEGT. V lost 5 bases, J lost 0 bases, and 11 bases lay in between.

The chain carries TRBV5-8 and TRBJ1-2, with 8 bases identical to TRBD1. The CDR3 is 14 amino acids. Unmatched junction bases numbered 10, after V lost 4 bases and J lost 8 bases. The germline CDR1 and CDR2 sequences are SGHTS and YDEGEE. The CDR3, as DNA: TGTGCCAGCAGCCGAAGGACAGGGCAGAGGGGCTACACCTTC. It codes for CASSRRTGQRGYTF.

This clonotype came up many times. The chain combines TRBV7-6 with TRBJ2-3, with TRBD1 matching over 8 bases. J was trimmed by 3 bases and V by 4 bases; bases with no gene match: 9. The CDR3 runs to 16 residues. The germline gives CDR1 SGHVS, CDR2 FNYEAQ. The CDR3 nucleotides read TGTGCCAGCAGCTCAGGGGGCAGGGGGCTGACAGATACGCAGTATTTT. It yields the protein CASSSGGRGLTDTQYF.

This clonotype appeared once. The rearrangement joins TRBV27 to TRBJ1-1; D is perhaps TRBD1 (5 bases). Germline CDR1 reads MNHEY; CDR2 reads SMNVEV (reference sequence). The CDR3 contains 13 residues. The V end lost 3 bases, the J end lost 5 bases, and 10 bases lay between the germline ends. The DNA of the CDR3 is TGTGCCAGCAGTTTCTCCAGGGCAACTGAAGCTTTCTTT. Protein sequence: CASSFSRATEAFF.

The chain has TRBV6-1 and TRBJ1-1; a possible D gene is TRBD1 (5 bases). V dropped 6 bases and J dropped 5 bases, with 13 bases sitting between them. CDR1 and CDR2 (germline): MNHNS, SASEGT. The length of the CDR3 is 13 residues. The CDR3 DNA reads TGTGCCAGCAGATCAGGGAGTCGAACTGAAGCTTTCTTT. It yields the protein CASRSGSRTEAFF.

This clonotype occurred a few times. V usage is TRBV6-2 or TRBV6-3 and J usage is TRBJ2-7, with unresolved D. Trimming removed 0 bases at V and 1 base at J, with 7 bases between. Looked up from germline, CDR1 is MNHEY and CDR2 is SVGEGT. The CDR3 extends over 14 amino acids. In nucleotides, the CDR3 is TGTGCCAGCAGTTACTCACGGGTTTCCTACGAGCAGTACGTC. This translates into CASSYSRVSYEQYV.

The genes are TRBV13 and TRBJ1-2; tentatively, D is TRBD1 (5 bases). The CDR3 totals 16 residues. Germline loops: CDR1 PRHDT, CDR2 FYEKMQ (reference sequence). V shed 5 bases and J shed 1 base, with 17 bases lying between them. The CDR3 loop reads CASSEPYRGDNYGYTF. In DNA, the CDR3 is TGTGCCAGCAGCGAACCTTACCGGGGGGATAACTATGGCTACACCTTC.

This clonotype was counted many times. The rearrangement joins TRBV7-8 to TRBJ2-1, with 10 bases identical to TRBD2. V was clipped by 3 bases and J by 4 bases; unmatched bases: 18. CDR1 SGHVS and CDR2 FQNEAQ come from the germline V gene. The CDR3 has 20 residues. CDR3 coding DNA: TGTGCCAGCAGCTTGTGGGAGCGGGGGGGCCTCGCGGGAAGGTACAATGAGCAGTTCTTC. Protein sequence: CASSLWERGGLAGRYNEQFF.

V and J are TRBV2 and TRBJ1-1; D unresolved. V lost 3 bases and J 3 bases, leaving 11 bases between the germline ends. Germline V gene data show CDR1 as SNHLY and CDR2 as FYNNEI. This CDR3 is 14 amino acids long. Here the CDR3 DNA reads TGTGCCAGCAGTGAGTTCCTCCCGGACACTGAAGCTTTCTTT. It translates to CASSEFLPDTEAFF.

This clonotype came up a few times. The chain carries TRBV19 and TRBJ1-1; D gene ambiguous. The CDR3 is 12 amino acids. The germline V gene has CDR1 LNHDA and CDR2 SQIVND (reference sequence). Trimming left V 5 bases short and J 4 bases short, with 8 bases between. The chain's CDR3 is CASSPHSTEAFF. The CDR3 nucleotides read TGTGCCAGTAGTCCACATAGCACTGAAGCTTTCTTT.

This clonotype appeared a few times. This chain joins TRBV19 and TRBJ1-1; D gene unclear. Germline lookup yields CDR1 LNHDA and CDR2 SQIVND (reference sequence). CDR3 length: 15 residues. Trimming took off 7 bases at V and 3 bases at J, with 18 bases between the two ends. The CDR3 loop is CASKSDWSGYTEAFF. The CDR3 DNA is TGTGCCAGTAAGTCAGACTGGAGTGGTTACACTGAAGCTTTCTTT.

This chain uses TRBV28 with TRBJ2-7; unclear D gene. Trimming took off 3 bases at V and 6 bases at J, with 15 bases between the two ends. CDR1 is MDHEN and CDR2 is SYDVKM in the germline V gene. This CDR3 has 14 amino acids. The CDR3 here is CASSFGRVSFEQYV. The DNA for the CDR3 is TGTGCCAGCAGTTTTGGAAGGGTCTCTTTCGAGCAGTACGTC.

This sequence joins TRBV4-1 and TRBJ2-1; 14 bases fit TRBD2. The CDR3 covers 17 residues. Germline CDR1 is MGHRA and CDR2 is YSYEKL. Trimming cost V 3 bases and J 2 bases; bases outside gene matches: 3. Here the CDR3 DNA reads TGCGCCAGCAGCCAGGAGACTAGCGGGGGGGCCTACAATGAGCAGTTCTTC. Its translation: CASSQETSGGAYNEQFF.

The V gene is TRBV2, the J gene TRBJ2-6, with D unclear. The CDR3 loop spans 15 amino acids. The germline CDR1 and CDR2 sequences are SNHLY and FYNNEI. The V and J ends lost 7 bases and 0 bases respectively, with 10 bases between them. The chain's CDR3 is CASIEDDSGANVLTF. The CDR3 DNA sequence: TGTGCCAGCATTGAGGATGACTCTGGGGCCAACGTCCTGACTTTC.

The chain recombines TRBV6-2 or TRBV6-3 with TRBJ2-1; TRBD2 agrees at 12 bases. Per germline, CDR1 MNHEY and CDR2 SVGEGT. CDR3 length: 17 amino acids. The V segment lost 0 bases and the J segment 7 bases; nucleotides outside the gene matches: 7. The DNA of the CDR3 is TGTGCCAGCAGTTACTCGGCTAGCGGGGGGGTAAGGAATGAGCAGTTCTTC. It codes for CASSYSASGGVRNEQFF.

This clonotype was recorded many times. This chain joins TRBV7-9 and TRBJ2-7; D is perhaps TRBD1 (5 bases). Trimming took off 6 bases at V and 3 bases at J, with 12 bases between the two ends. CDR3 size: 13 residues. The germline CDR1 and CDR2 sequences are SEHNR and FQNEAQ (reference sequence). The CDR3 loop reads CASRSSDNYEQYF. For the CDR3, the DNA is TGTGCCAGCAGGTCCTCGGACAACTACGAGCAGTACTTC.